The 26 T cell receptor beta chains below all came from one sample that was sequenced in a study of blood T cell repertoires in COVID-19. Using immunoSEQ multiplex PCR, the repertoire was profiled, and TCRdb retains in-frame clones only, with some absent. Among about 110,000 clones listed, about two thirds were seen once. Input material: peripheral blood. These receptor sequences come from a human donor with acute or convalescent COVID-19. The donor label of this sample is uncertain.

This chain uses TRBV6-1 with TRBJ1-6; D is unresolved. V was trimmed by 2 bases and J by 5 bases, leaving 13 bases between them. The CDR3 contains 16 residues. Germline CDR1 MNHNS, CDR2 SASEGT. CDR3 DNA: TGTGCCAGCAGTGAACCCCCAGGCGGGAATAATTCACCCCTCCACTTT. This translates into CASSEPPGGNNSPLHF.

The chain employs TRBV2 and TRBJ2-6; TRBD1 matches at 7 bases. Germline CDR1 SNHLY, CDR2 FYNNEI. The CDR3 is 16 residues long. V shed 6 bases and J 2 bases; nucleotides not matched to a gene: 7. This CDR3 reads CASRLTGAPGANVLTF. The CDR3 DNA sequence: TGTGCCAGCAGACTTACAGGGGCCCCTGGGGCCAACGTCCTGACTTTC.

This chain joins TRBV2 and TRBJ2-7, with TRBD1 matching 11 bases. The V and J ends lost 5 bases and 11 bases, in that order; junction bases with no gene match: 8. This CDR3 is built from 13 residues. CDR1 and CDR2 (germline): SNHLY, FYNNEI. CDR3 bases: TGTGCCAGCAGTAACTCGGGACAGGGGGAGGAGTACTTC. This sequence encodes CASSNSGQGEEYF. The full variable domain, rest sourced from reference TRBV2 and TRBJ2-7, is EPEVTQTPSHQVTQMGQEVILRCVPISNHLYFYWYRQILGQKVEFLVSFYNNEISEKSEIFDDQFSVERPDGSNFTLKIRSTKLEDSAMYFCASSNSGQGEEYFGPGTRLTVT.

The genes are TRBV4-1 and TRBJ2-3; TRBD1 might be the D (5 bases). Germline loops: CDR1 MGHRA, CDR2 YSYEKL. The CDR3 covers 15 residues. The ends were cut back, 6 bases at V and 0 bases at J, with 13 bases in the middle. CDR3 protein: CASRLQVGSTDTQYF. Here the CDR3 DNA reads TGCGCCAGCAGACTACAGGTGGGGAGCACAGATACGCAGTATTTT.

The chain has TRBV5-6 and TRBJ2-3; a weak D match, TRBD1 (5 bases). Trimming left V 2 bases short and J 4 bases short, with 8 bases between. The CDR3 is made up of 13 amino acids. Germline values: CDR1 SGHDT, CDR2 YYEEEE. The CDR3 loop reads CASSLDSPDTQYF. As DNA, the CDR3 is TGTGCCAGCAGCTTAGACAGTCCAGATACGCAGTATTTT. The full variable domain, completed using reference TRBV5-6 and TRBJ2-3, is DAGVTQSPTHLIKTRGQQVTLRCSPKSGHDTVSWYQQALGQGPQFIFQYYEEEERQRGNFPDRFSGHQFPNYSSELNVNALLLGDSALYLCASSLDSPDTQYFGPGTRLTVL.

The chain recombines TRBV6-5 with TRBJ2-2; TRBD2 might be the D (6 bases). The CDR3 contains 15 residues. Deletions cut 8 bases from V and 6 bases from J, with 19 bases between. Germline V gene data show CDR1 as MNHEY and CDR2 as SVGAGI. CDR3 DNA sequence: TGTGCCAGCCCCTGGGGGGAACAAACCCCCGGGGAGCTGTTTTTT. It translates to CASPWGEQTPGELFF.

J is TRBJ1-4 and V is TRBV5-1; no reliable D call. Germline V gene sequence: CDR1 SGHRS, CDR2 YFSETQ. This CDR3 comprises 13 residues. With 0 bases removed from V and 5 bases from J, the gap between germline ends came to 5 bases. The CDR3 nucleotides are TGCGCCAGCAGCTTGGTGGCAAATGAAAAACTGTTTTTT. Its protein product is CASSLVANEKLFF.

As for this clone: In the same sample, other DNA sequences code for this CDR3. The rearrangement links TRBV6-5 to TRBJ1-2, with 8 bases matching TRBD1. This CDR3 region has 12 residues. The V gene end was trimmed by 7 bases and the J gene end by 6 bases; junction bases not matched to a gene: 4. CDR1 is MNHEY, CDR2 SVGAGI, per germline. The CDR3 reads CASKTGGDGYTF. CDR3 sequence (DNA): TGTGCCAGCAAAACAGGGGGGGATGGCTACACCTTC.

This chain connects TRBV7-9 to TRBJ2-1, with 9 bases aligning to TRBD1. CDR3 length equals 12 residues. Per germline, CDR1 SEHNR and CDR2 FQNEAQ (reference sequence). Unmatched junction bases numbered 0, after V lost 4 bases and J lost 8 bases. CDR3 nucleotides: TGTGCCAGCAGCTGGACAGGGGATGAGCAGTTCTTC. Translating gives CASSWTGDEQFF.

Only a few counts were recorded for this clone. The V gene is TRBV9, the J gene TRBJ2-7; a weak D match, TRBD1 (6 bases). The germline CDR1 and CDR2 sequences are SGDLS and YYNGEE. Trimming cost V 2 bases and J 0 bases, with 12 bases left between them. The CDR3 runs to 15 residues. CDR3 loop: CASSVGTSFSYEQYF. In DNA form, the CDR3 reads TGTGCCAGCAGCGTGGGGACATCCTTCTCCTACGAGCAGTACTTC.

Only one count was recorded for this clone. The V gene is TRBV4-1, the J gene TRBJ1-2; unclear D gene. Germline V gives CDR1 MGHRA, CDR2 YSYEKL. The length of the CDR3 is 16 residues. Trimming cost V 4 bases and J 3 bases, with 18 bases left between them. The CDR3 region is CASSLRGGIGDYGYTF. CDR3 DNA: TGCGCCAGCAGCCTAAGAGGAGGGATCGGTGACTATGGCTACACCTTC.

In DNA, the CDR3 is TGTGCCAGTACCCCTTGGACAGGGAACGGCTACACCTTC. As protein: CASTPWTGNGYTF. The chain carries TRBV19 and TRBJ1-2; 8 nucleotides line up with TRBD1. The CDR3 has 13 residues. Trimming at V came to 7 bases and at J to 8 bases, leaving 9 bases not matched to a gene. Germline V gives CDR1 LNHDA, CDR2 SQIVND (reference sequence).

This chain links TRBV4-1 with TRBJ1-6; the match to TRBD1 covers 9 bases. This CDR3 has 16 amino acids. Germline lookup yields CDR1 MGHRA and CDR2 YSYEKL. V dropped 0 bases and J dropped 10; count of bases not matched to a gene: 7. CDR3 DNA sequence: TGCGCCAGCAGCCAAGAAAAGGGACAGGGTCGCTCACCCCTCCACTTT. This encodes CASSQEKGQGRSPLHF.

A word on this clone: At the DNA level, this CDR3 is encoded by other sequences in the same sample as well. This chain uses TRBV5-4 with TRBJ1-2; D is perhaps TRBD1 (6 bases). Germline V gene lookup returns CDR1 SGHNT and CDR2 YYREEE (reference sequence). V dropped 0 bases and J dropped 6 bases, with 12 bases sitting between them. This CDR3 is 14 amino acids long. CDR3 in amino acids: CASSLARGQDGYTF. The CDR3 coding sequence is TGTGCCAGCAGCTTGGCGCGGGGGCAAGATGGCTACACCTTC.

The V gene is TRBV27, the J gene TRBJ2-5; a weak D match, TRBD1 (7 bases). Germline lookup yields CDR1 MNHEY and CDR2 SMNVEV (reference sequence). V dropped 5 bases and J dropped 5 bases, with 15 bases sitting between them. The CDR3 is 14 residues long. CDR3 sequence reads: CASSQGGGAETQYF. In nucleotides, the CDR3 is TGTGCCAGCAGTCAAGGGGGCGGGGCTGAGACCCAGTACTTC.

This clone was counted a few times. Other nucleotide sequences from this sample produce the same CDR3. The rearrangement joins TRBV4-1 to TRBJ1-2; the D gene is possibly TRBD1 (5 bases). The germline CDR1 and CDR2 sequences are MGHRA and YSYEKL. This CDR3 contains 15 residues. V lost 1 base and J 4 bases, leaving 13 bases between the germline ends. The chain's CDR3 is CASSQGAGRIYGYTF. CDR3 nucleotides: TGCGCCAGCAGCCAAGGGGCAGGGAGGATCTATGGCTACACCTTC.

CDR3 loop: CASSEWRGGQETQYF. The CDR3 coding sequence is TGTGCCAGCAGTGAGTGGCGGGGGGGCCAAGAGACCCAGTACTTC. V and J are TRBV6-1 and TRBJ2-5; 9 nucleotides agree with TRBD2. Germline CDR1 MNHNS, CDR2 SASEGT. CDR3 length: 15 amino acids. With 3 bases clipped from V and 1 base from J, the junction kept 3 bases outside the gene matches.

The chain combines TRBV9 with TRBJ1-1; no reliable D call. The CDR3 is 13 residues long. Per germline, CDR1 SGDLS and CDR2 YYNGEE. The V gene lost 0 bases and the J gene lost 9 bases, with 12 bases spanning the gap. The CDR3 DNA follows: TGTGCCAGCAGCGTAGGTCCCCTAGGTCAAGCTTTCTTT. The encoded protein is CASSVGPLGQAFF.

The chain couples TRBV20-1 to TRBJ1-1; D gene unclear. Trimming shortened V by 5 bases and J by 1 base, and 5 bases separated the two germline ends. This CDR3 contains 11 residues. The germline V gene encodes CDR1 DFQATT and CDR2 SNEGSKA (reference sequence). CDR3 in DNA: TGCAGTGCTGAGAAGAACACTGAAGCTTTCTTT. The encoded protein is CSAEKNTEAFF.

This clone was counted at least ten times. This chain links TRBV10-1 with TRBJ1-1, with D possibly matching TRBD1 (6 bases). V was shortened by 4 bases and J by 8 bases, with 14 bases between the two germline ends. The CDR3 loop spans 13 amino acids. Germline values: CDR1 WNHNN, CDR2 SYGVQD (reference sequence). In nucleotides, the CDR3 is TGCGCCAGCAGTGCGGCGCGGGGGGCGGAAGCTTTCTTT. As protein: CASSAARGAEAFF.

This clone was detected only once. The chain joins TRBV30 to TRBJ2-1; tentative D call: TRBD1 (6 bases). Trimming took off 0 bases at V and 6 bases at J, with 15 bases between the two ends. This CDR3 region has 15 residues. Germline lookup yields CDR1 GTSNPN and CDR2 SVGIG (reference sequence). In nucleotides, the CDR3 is TGTGCCTGGAGTGTACTGGGGGCCAGAGGCAATGAGCAGTTCTTC. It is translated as CAWSVLGARGNEQFF.

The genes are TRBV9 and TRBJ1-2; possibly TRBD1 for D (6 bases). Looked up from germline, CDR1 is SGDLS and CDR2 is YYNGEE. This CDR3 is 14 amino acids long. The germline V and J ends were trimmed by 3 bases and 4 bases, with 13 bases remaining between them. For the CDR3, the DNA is TGTGCCAGCAGCGCGAGTGGACAGCCCTATGGCTACACCTTC. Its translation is CASSASGQPYGYTF.

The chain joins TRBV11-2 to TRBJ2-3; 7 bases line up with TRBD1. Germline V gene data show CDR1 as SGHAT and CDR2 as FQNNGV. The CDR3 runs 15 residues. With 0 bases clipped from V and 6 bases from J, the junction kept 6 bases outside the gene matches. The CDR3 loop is CASSLDQGEWDTQYF. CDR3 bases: TGTGCCAGCAGCTTAGACCAGGGGGAGTGGGATACGCAGTATTTT. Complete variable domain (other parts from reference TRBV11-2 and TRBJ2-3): EAGVAQSPRYKIIEKRQSVAFWCNPISGHATLYWYQQILGQGPKLLIQFQNNGVVDDSQLPKDRFSAERLKGVDSTLKIQPAKLEDSAVYLCASSLDQGEWDTQYFGPGTRLTVL.

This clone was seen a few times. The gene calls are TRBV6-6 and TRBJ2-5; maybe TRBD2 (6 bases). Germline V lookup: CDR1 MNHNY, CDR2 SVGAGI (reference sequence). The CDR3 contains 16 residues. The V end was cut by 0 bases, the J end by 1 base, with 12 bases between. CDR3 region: CASSYSNLGGQETQYF. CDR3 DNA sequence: TGTGCCAGCAGTTACTCGAACTTGGGGGGCCAAGAGACCCAGTACTTC.

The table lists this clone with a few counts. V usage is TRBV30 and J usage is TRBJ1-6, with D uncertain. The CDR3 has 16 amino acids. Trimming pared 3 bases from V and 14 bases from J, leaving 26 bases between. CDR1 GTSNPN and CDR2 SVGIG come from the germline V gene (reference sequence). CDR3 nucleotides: TGTGCCTGGAGGGGTGGGTCACGATCCACCCGAGGAGCCCTCCACTTT. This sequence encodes CAWRGGSRSTRGALHF.

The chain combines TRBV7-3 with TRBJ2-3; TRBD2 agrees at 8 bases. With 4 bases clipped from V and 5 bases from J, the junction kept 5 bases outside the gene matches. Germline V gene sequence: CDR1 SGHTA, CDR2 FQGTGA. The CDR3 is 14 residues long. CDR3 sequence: CASSSSGLLDTQYF. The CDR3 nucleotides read TGTGCCAGCAGCTCTAGCGGGCTATTAGATACGCAGTATTTT.